Here is one TCR beta chain with its context. This clonotype was seen ten or more times. The antigen it binds to is not known. Nothing much larger sits one base from this clone, and base qualities are not available. The time point label, read with the paper, signifies: patch test 1, 2 weeks after DPC sensitization. Reading the label with the study, this specimen's treatment or condition is: therapeutic diphenylcyclopropenone sensitization with weekly scalp DPC. At every patch-test visit, the blood draw took place before the patch test was put on. Patients were considered eligible if aged 18 to 70, diagnosed with alopecia and deemed suitable for DPC therapy, and patients were excluded if pregnant. Total RNA was extracted from unfractionated whole blood collected in Tempus Blood RNA tubes. The data stem from a study of human T cells and chemical hapten exposure (dated by TCRdb to the early 2020s). Concerning the study at large: For sensitization, 2% DPC in acetone was applied to a roughly 2 cm by roughly 2 cm area of upper inner arm skin. Throughout the approximately 23-week study period, patients were also given weekly therapeutic DPC doses on the scalp. Blood was sampled from patients pre-sensitization (week 0) and at 2, 6 and about 24 weeks after DPC sensitization. About 28 alopecia patients gave blood for TCR sequencing at one to four time points (pre-sensitization, 2, 6 and 24 weeks). Patch testing on the upper back used Finn chambers containing 0.01% DPC, with scoring done after 6 days according to International Contact Dermatitis Research Group standards. The patient cohort, mostly female, included alopecia areata with under or over 50% scalp involvement, alopecia totalis and alopecia universalis. Libraries were pooled for sequencing, and variation in per-sample TCR yields was attributed mainly to small differences in library volumes within the pool. The study tracked peripheral blood TCR repertoire changes in vivo during primary and secondary sensitization to the hapten diphenylcyclopropenone (DPC) in alopecia patients. Here is what the overall study found, with its caveats: All patients had alopecia, a presumed autoimmune disease, so their immune response might differ from that of healthy individuals. Significantly more large CDR3 similarity clusters were formed by expanded TCRs than by pre-sensitization or healthy control sets, consistent with antigen-driven responses. After repeated subsampling, the strength of the expansion versus patch-test correlation and the threshold at which it became significant changed. Patch test score correlated positively with the number of PT1 expanded TCRs, reaching significance at thresholds 8, 16 and 32 but not at 4. DPC sensitization did not change the number of TCRs with a frequency above 1 in 1000, and there was no evidence of changes in global repertoire structure.

Libraries were made using RACE. Sequencing relied on a NextSeq 500. During library preparation, unique molecular identifiers were attached to individual cDNA molecules so that TCRs could be counted in a quantitative, reproducible way. Each blood RNA sample was used to sequence both TCR alpha and TCR beta chains. On the authors' methods: The median number of TCRs per sample was roughly 100,000, ranging from about 23,224 to 750,000. The Decombinator software suite was used to annotate V, J and CDR3 in the TCR reads. Every sample was subsampled to the same number of TCRs (28,000) for the PS versus PT1 abundance plots. Expanded TCRs were defined as absent before sensitization and observed at least eight times at the 2-week time point. TCRdb itself trimmed the public reads at Q25 with fastp, ran MiXCR and retained productive beta chains. Each CDR3 protein gets just one entry, which takes the most common genes and DNA from the rows behind it. The V and J calls reflect TCRdb's pipeline rather than the authors' work. For this sample there are about 360,000 distinct CDR3 sequences; about 4.8% appear just once. Clones ranked in the top ten supply approximately 2.5% of the sample.

The starting material was whole blood, obtained in connection with sensitization to the hapten diphenylcyclopropenone (DPC). This receptor was identified in a woman in her forties or fifties with alopecia areata. Some clones in this sample may be carry-over from other donors' samples.

The base sequence is TGTGCCAGCAGCCAAGATGCCAGGTTTCATGGGGCCAACGTCCTGACTTTC. It translates to CASSQDARFHGANVLTF. Recombination joined TRBV3-1 with TRBJ2-6, with the D gene too uncertain to name. Via the germline V gene (reference sequence), CDR1 is LGHDT and CDR2 YNNKEL. The CDR3 runs 17 residues from the cysteine to the phenylalanine. Only the CDR3 part of the read is kept: 51 bases, read in frame from the first base. The V and J ends are trimmed by 0 bases and 3 bases, leaving 12 bases between them.